The present TCR beta chain was sequenced within a study of cytomegalovirus exposure and HLA in healthy donors. Study findings and constraints: Of the V segments, some could not be distinguished, including TRBV6-2 and TRBV6-3, and were excluded.

This CDR3 is built from 15 residues. V shed 6 bases and J 5 bases; nucleotides not matched to a gene: 12. The germline V gene has CDR1 MDHEN and CDR2 SYDVKM. A note on this clone: Its target is not known.

Primers: 60 Vbeta forward and 13 Jbeta reverse. The assay was immunoSEQ multiplex PCR, and TCRdb's table has in-frame clones only and misses some. The data show roughly 200,000 clones, roughly four fifths seen once. The V and J genes are TRBV28 and TRBJ2-7, with 8 nucleotides matching TRBD1. The source material was PBMCs. This clonotype was obtained from a man aged 45 to 65 in good health and CMV-seronegative. The CDR3: CASSLGGQGSDEQYF. CDR3 sequence (DNA): TGTGCCAGCAGCTTAGGTGGACAGGGTTCGGACGAGCAGTACTTC.